These 29 T cell receptor beta chains originate from one sample sequenced in a study of blood T cell repertoires in COVID-19. The repertoire was sequenced with immunoSEQ multiplex PCR; TCRdb's copy has only in-frame clones and lacks some. The table records about 320,000 clones, around 90% of them present only once. Sequenced: PBMCs or T cells enriched from blood (not recorded which). The source of these receptors is a woman in her thirties who had recovered from COVID-19.

The rearrangement joins TRBV5-1 to TRBJ2-7, with D possibly matching TRBD2 (6 bases). This CDR3 has 14 residues. CDR1 SGHRS and CDR2 YFSETQ come from the germline V gene. The ends were cut back, 0 bases at V and 5 bases at J, with 12 bases in the middle. The CDR3 bases are TGCGCCAGCAGCTTGGCCTGGGGGAGGAACGAGCAGTACTTC. Protein sequence: CASSLAWGRNEQYF.

The rearrangement joins TRBV6-6 to TRBJ1-5; no clear D gene. The V end was cut by 2 bases, the J end by 3 bases, with 11 bases between. The germline V gene has CDR1 MNHNY and CDR2 SVGAGI (reference sequence). The CDR3 consists of 15 residues. The CDR3 is CASSYGRRSNQPQHF. For the CDR3, the DNA is TGTGCCAGCAGTTACGGCCGGAGATCCAATCAGCCCCAGCATTTT.

V is TRBV30 and J is TRBJ1-2, with D maybe TRBD1 (5 bases). V was shortened by 5 bases and J by 6 bases, with 13 bases between the two germline ends. CDR1 is GTSNPN, CDR2 SVGIG, per germline (reference sequence). This CDR3 spans 12 amino acids. The CDR3 sequence is CAWGGGRDGYTF. CDR3 nucleotides: TGTGCCTGGGGGGGTGGCAGGGATGGCTACACCTTC.

The CDR3 is CASSESRAVDTEAFF. CDR3 coding DNA: TGTGCCAGCAGTGAATCTAGAGCGGTGGACACTGAAGCTTTCTTT. The chain couples TRBV25-1 to TRBJ1-1; no clear D gene. The germline V gene has CDR1 MGHDK and CDR2 SYGVNS. The CDR3 runs 15 residues. V gave up 1 base and J gave up 3 bases, with 12 bases separating them.

This chain connects TRBV30 to TRBJ1-2, with D perhaps TRBD1 (6 bases). The V end lost 0 bases, the J end lost 8 bases, and 16 bases lay between the germline ends. Germline CDR1 and CDR2: GTSNPN and SVGIG (reference sequence). The CDR3 is 14 residues long. In DNA form, the CDR3 reads TGTGCCTGGAGTGTAGGGGCAGGGGCTTTGGGCTACACCTTC. It specifies CAWSVGAGALGYTF. Filled out from reference TRBV30 and TRBJ1-2, the complete variable domain reads SQTIHQWPATLVQPVGSPLSLECTVEGTSNPNLYWYRQAAGRGLQLLFYSVGIGQISSEVPQNLSASRPQDRQFILSSKKLLLSDSGFYLCAWSVGAGALGYTFGSGTRLTVV.

The chain couples TRBV6-5 to TRBJ2-2; TRBD2 might be the D (7 bases). The CDR3 runs to 14 residues. Germline CDR1 MNHEY, CDR2 SVGAGI. V was shortened by 4 bases and J by 6 bases, with 12 bases between the two germline ends. Written as DNA, the CDR3 is TGTGCCAGCAGTTCCCTCGGGGGGCCCGGGGAGCTGTTTTTT. Protein sequence: CASSSLGGPGELFF.

V and J are TRBV7-9 and TRBJ1-6, with D possibly being TRBD1 (5 bases). CDR1 and CDR2 (germline): SEHNR, FQNEAQ (reference sequence). The germline V and J ends were trimmed by 4 bases and 5 bases, with 12 bases remaining between them. This CDR3 region has 15 residues. CDR3 protein: CASSSETVNNSPLHF. The CDR3 DNA reads as TGTGCCAGCAGCTCGGAGACAGTTAATAATTCACCCCTCCACTTT.

The chain carries TRBV5-4 and TRBJ1-1; perhaps TRBD1 as D (5 bases). Trimming pared 1 base from V and 7 bases from J, leaving 23 bases between. This CDR3 spans 17 amino acids. Germline loops: CDR1 SGHNT, CDR2 YYREEE (reference sequence). Here the CDR3 DNA reads TGTGCCAGCAGCTTGTTTCAGGCGATGGGGCCAATGGTTGAAGCTTTCTTT. Its translation: CASSLFQAMGPMVEAFF.

The rearrangement links TRBV7-2 to TRBJ2-5, with 8 bases matching TRBD1. The CDR3 totals 13 residues. J lost 1 base, V lost 7 bases, and 2 bases had no gene match. Germline V gives CDR1 SGHTA, CDR2 FQGNSA. The CDR3 DNA reads TGTGCCAGCAAGGACAGGGCCCAAGAGACCCAGTACTTC. It codes for CASKDRAQETQYF. Filled out from reference TRBV7-2 and TRBJ2-5, the complete variable domain reads GAGVSQSPSNKVTEKGKDVELRCDPISGHTALYWYRQSLGQGLEFLIYFQGNSAPDKSGLPSDRFSAERTGGSVSTLTIQRTQQEDSAVYLCASKDRAQETQYFGPGTRLLVL.

This clone was counted a single time. The chain links TRBV3-1 (or the pseudogene TRBV3-2) to TRBJ1-1; 11 bases agree with TRBD1. The CDR3 extends over 13 amino acids. Germline CDR1 LGHDT, CDR2 YNNKEL (reference sequence). V shed 4 bases and J 12 bases; nucleotides not matched to a gene: 7. Here the CDR3 reads CASSPRTGGLSFF. The DNA for the CDR3 is TGTGCCAGCAGCCCACGGACAGGGGGCTTATCTTTCTTT.

This clone occurred a few times. V is TRBV30 and J is TRBJ1-4; 10 bases agree with TRBD1. This CDR3 is built from 15 residues. V dropped 6 bases and J dropped 5; count of bases not matched to a gene: 9. The germline V gene has CDR1 GTSNPN and CDR2 SVGIG (reference sequence). CDR3 amino acids: CACLATGQGNEKLFF. The DNA of the CDR3 is TGTGCCTGTCTCGCCACGGGACAGGGGAATGAAAAACTGTTTTTT.

This sequence joins TRBV19 and TRBJ1-5, with TRBD1 matching over 7 bases. Looked up from germline, CDR1 is LNHDA and CDR2 is SQIVND (reference sequence). The CDR3 consists of 15 residues. With V trimmed by 5 bases and J by 0 bases, 4 bases remained unmatched. The CDR3 DNA is TGTGCCAGTAGTGAGACAGGGAGTAGCAATCAGCCCCAGCATTTT. Encoded protein: CASSETGSSNQPQHF.

On this clone: The sample carries other DNA sequences with the same CDR3. The chain links TRBV5-1 to TRBJ1-1; no clear D gene. Per the germline V gene, CDR1 is SGHRS and CDR2 is YFSETQ. The CDR3 consists of 13 residues. Trimming took off 1 base at V and 3 bases at J, with 7 bases between the two ends. The CDR3, as DNA: TGCGCCAGCAGCTTGAACGGGTACACTGAAGCTTTCTTT. Residues: CASSLNGYTEAFF.

The chain is built from TRBV5-4 and TRBJ2-5; 7 nucleotides agree with TRBD2. Germline V CDR1 and CDR2: SGHNT, YYREEE (reference sequence). CDR3 length: 17 residues. Unmatched junction bases numbered 13, after V lost 4 bases and J lost 1 base. Here the CDR3 reads CASSRNGGGSSQETQYF. The DNA for the CDR3 is TGTGCCAGCAGCCGGAACGGCGGGGGATCTTCCCAAGAGACCCAGTACTTC.

This clone was counted ten times or more. The gene calls are TRBV6-1 and TRBJ2-5, with 12 bases matching TRBD2. Germline CDR1 MNHNS, CDR2 SASEGT. The V segment lost 2 bases and the J segment 2 bases; nucleotides outside the gene matches: 0. This CDR3 contains 15 residues. CDR3 in DNA: TGTGCCAGCAGTGAACTAGCGGGGGGGCAAGAGACCCAGTACTTC. It yields the protein CASSELAGGQETQYF.

This sequence joins TRBV2 and TRBJ1-2; D not resolved. V lost 5 bases, J lost 0 bases, and 7 bases lay in between. Germline-derived CDR1 and CDR2 are SNHLY and FYNNEI. This CDR3 spans 13 amino acids. The CDR3 bases are TGTGCCAGCAGTTCCCGGGCTAACTATGGCTACACCTTC. Translating it yields CASSSRANYGYTF.

This chain links TRBV6-2 or TRBV6-3 with TRBJ2-2, with 10 bases identical to TRBD2. The V segment lost 2 bases and the J segment 4 bases; nucleotides outside the gene matches: 7. CDR3 length equals 17 residues. Looked up from germline, CDR1 is MNHEY and CDR2 is SVGEGT. CDR3 DNA: TGTGCCAGCAGTTACGGGCTAGCGGGGGCCACCACCGGGGAGCTGTTTTTT. It specifies CASSYGLAGATTGELFF.

The V gene is TRBV7-9, the J gene TRBJ1-4; weak D call: TRBD1 (6 bases). This CDR3 has 14 residues. Germline CDR1 and CDR2: SEHNR and FQNEAQ (reference sequence). Trimming removed 5 bases from V and 3 bases from J, with 10 bases in between. The CDR3, as DNA: TGTGCCAGCAGCCCACAGGGCTCTAATGAAAAACTGTTTTTT. This sequence encodes CASSPQGSNEKLFF.

This clone was seen just once. J is TRBJ1-3 and V is TRBV28; 9 bases match TRBD1. The CDR3 sequence is 13 residues long. V shed 4 bases, J shed 8 bases, and the junction held 3 bases outside the gene matches. CDR1 is MDHEN, CDR2 SYDVKM, per germline. CDR3 in DNA: TGTGCCAGCAGTTGGACAGGGGAGGACACCATATATTTT. It yields the protein CASSWTGEDTIYF.

The J gene is TRBJ1-3, the V gene TRBV4-2; D is unresolved. The V and J ends lost 0 bases and 5 bases respectively, with 14 bases between them. CDR3 length equals 16 residues. Germline assignment: CDR1 LGHNA and CDR2 YNFKEQ. Here the CDR3 reads CASSQDVGSPRNTIYF. In nucleotides, the CDR3 is TGTGCCAGCAGCCAAGACGTCGGGTCCCCTCGAAACACCATATATTTT.

This clone was detected only once. V is TRBV9 and J is TRBJ2-3, with 10 bases lining up with TRBD1. CDR1 and CDR2 (germline): SGDLS, YYNGEE. This CDR3 is built from 18 residues. With V trimmed by 4 bases and J by 2 bases, 13 bases remained unmatched. CDR3 DNA sequence: TGTGCCAGCAGCACCGGGACAGGGGAGTTTGGACCCACAGATACGCAGTATTTT. This encodes CASSTGTGEFGPTDTQYF.

This clone was seen more than once but under ten times. The rearrangement uses TRBV10-3 and TRBJ2-2; D call uncertain. This CDR3 is built from 15 residues. Germline CDR1 reads ENHRY; CDR2 reads SYGVKD. The V end lost 10 bases, the J end lost 3 bases, and 18 bases lay between the germline ends. Written as DNA, the CDR3 is TGTGCCACCAGAGTTAGCCTAAGCGACACCGGGGAGCTGTTTTTT. Amino acids: CATRVSLSDTGELFF.

The chain couples TRBV9 to TRBJ2-5, with TRBD2 matching 8 bases. The CDR3 length is 14 residues. Per germline, CDR1 SGDLS and CDR2 YYNGEE. The trim removed 7 bases at V and 5 bases at J, leaving 10 bases unmatched. The CDR3 reads CASGTGTSLETQYF. CDR3 DNA sequence: TGTGCCAGCGGGACCGGGACTAGTTTGGAGACCCAGTACTTC.

V and J are TRBV3-1 (or the pseudogene TRBV3-2) and TRBJ1-3; D possibly corresponds to TRBD1 (6 bases). CDR1 and CDR2 from the germline V gene are LGHDT and YNNKEL (reference sequence). The CDR3 contains 14 residues. V lost 1 base to trimming and J lost 5 bases, with 9 bases between them. The CDR3 nucleotides are TGTGCCAGCAGCCAAGGGCAGGGGCGAAACACCATATATTTT. Amino acids: CASSQGQGRNTIYF.

V gene TRBV28 combines with J gene TRBJ2-3; possibly TRBD2 for D (6 bases). The germline CDR1 and CDR2 sequences are MDHEN and SYDVKM. This CDR3 has 13 residues. CDR3 sequence: CALGTPSTDTQYF. The CDR3 nucleotides read TGTGCTCTAGGGACTCCTAGCACAGATACGCAGTATTTT.

This clone was detected once. The chain has TRBV5-1 and TRBJ1-6; D might be TRBD1 (5 bases). CDR1 SGHRS and CDR2 YFSETQ come from the germline V gene. The ends were cut back, 2 bases at V and 7 bases at J, with 16 bases in the middle. There are 16 residues in the CDR3. The CDR3 DNA reads as TGCGCCAGCAGCTTACAACCGGGACGGGAGAATTCACCCCTCCACTTT. Encoded protein: CASSLQPGRENSPLHF.

This clone has only one observation. The V gene is TRBV7-3, the J gene TRBJ2-2; TRBD2 matches at 11 bases. In germline, CDR1 is SGHTA, CDR2 FQGTGA. This CDR3 contains 17 residues. Trimming at V came to 5 bases and at J to 2 bases, leaving 7 bases not matched to a gene. In DNA form, the CDR3 reads TGTGCCAGCAGCCACCGGACTAGCGGGCCCAACACCGGGGAGCTGTTTTTT. The encoded protein is CASSHRTSGPNTGELFF.

The V and J genes are TRBV4-2 and TRBJ1-2; 7 bases map to TRBD1. Germline CDR1 LGHNA, CDR2 YNFKEQ. The CDR3 is 14 residues long. Germline trimming cut 4 bases from V and 6 bases from J; bases unmatched to any gene: 8. The DNA for the CDR3 is TGTGCCAGCAGCCTCGTCGGGACAGTCGATGGCTACACCTTC. As protein: CASSLVGTVDGYTF.

This clone was counted a single time. This sequence joins TRBV5-1 and TRBJ2-2; 7 nucleotides match TRBD1. The CDR3 has 16 residues. CDR1 and CDR2 (germline): SGHRS, YFSETQ. Trimming cost V 4 bases and J 0 bases; bases outside gene matches: 6. CDR3 DNA sequence: TGCGCCAGCAGCCCCCTCGGACAGGCGAACACCGGGGAGCTGTTTTTT. Translating gives CASSPLGQANTGELFF.